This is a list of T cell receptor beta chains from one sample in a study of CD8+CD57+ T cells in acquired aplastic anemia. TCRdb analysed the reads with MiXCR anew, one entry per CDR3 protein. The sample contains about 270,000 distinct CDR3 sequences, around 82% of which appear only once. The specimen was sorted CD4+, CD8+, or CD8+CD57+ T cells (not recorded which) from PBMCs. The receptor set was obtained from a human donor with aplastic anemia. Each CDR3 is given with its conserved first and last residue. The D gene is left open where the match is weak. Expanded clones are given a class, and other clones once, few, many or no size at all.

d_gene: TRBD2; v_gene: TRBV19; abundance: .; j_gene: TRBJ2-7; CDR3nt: TGTGCCAGTAGTATAGCGGGGGGATCCTACAAGGAGCAGTTC; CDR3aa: CASSIAGGSYKEQF
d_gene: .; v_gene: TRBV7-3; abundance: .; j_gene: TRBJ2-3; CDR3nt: .; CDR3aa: CASSPTGLEQYFGF
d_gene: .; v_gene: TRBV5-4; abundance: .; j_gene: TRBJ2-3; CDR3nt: TGTGCCAGCAGCATCGGTACCGGAGATACGCAGTATTTT; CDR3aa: CASSIGTGDTQYF
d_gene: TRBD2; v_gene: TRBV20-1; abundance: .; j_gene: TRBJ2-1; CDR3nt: TGCAGCGCCATGGGGCGGGAGATTAACAAGCAGTTCTTC; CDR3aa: CSAMGREINKQFF
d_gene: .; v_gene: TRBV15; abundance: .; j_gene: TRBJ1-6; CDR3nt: TGTGCCAGCAGCTGGAGTTCCAGTAATGCGCCCCTCCACTTC; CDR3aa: CASSWSSSNAPLHF
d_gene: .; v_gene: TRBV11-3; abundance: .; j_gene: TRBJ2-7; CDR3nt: TGTGCCAGCAGCTTCGTTCTGGCAGACTACGAGCAGTACTTC; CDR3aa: CASSFVLADYEQYF
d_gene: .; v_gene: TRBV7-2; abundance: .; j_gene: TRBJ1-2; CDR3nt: TGTGCCAGCAGCTTGCCCCGGGGCGCCGAATATGGTGACACCTTC; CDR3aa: CASSLPRGAEYGDTF
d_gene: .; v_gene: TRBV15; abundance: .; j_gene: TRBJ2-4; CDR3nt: TGTGCCAGCGGAGGAGCTGCGAACATACAGAACTTC; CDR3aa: CASGGAANIQNF
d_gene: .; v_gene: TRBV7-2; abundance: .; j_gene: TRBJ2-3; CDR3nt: TGTGCCAGCTCAAGAGAGGCCAACGATACTCAGCACTTT; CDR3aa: CASSREANDTQHF
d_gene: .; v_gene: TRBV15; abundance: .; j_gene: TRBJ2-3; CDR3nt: TGTGCCACCAGCGGCGGGGGCACAGATACGCAGTATTTT; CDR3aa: CATSGGGTDTQYF
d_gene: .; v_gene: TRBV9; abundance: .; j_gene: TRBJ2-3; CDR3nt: TGTGCCAGCAGCGTAGTGGAGGGAGGAAACGCGCATGATTTT; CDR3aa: CASSVVEGGNAHDF
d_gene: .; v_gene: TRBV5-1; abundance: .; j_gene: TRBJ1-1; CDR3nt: TGCGCCAGCAGCTTGGAGGCCGGAGCGGGCACTGAAGCTTTCTTT; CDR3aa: CASSLEAGAGTEAFF
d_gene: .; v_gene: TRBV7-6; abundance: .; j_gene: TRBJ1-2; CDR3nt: TGTGCCAGCAGCTTAGGCCTCACAGGTACCTACACCTTC; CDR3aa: CASSLGLTGTYTF
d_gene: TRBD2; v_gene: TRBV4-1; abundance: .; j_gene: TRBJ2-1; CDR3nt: TGCGCCAGCAGCCAAGACCTAGCGGGAAGTCTGTCCTTC; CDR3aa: CASSQDLAGSLSF
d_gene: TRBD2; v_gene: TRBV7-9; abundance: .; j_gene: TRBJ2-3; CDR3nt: TGTGCCAGCAGCGTTGAAAGAAGCGGGGGGAGCGATACGCAGTATTTT; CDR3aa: CASSVERSGGSDTQYF
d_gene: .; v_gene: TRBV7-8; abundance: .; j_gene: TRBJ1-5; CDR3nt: TGCGCCAGCAGCCATACAGGGACTCAGCCCCAGCAGCATTTT; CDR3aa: CASSHTGTQPQQHF
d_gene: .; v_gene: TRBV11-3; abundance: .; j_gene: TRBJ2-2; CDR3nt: TGTGCCAGCAGCATAGATCTCACGGAGCTGTTTTTT; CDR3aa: CASSIDLTELFF
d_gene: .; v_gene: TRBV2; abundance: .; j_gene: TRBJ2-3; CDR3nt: TGTGCCAGCAGCTTCGCGGGAACAGCCGATCCGCAGTATTTT; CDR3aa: CASSFAGTADPQYF
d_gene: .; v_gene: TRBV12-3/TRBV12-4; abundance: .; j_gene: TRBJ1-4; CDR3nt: TGTGCCACCGGAGAGTCTTCAGGAGAACAAATTAATGAAAAACTGTTTTTT; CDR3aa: CATGESSGEQINEKLFF
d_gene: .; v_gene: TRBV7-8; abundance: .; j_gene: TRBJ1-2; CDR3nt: TGTGCCAGCAGCTTACTGGGAGGGTATGATACGCAGTTC; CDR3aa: CASSLLGGYDTQF
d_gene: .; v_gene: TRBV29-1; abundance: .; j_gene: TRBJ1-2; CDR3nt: TGCAGCGTTGAAGATCGGGGGTATGGCTACACCTTC; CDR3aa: CSVEDRGYGYTF
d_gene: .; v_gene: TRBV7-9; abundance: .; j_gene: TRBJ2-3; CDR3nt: TGTGCCAGCAGCTTAGATACACAGTATTTTACCCCAGGCTTT; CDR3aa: CASSLDTQYFTPGF
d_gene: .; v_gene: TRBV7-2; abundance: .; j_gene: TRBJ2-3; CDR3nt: .; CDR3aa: CASSFAGGSGKTYF
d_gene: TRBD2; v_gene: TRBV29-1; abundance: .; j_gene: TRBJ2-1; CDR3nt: TGCAGCGTTGGACCTAGCGGAGCCTACAATGAGCAGTTCTTC; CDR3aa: CSVGPSGAYNEQFF
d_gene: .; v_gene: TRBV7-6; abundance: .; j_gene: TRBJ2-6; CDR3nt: TGTGCCAGCAGCTTCGCTAGGGGGACCTCAGGCGCCCACGTCCTGACTTTC; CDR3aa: CASSFARGTSGAHVLTF
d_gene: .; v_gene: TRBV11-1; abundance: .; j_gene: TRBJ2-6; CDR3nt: TGCGCCAGCAGCCCCGGGACACCCCCCTCTGGGGCCAACGTCCTGACTTTC; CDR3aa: CASSPGTPPSGANVLTF
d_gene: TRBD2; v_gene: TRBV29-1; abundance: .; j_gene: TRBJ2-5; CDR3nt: TGCAGCGTTGATGCAGCGGGAGGCAGGGGGACCCAGTACTTC; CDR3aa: CSVDAAGGRGTQYF
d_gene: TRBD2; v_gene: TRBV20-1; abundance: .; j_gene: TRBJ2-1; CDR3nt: TGCAGTGCTAGTGGCCGGGGGGGCGAATATGAGCAGTTCTTC; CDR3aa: CSASGRGGEYEQFF
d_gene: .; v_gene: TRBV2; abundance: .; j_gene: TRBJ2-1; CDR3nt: TGCGCCAGAAGTGATGGGGGGATCGATGAGCAGTTCTTC; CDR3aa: CARSDGGIDEQFF
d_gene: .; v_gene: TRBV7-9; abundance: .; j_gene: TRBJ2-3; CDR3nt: TGTGCCAGCGGGGTCGGGGGCAGCGATGCGGAGTATTTT; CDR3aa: CASGVGGSDAEYF
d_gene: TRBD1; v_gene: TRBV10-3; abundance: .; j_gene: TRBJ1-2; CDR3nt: TGTGCCAGCAGTGAGGGACAGGGTTATGGCTACACCTTC; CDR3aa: CASSEGQGYGYTF
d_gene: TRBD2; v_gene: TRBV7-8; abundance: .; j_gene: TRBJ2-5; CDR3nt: TGTGCCAGCAAGTTAGCGGGGGGGACCCATACCTTC; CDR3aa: CASKLAGGTHTF
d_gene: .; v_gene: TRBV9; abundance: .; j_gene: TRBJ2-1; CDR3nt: TGTGCCAGCAGCGTAGGGTGGGATACCCAGTATGTTGAGTTCTTC; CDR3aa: CASSVGWDTQYVEFF
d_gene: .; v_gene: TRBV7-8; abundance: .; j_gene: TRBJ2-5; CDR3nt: TGTGCCAGCAGCTTAGCGGGCGGGACAGATGAGACCCATTACTTC; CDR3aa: CASSLAGGTDETHYF
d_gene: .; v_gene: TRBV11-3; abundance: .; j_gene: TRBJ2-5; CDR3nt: TGTGCCAGCAGCTCATATCTGGTTGGCCAAGAGACCCAGTACTTC; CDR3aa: CASSSYLVGQETQYF
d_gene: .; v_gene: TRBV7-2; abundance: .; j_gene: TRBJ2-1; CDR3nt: TGTGCCAGCAGCATAGAGAGAGAGGGGGGGAATGAGCAGTTCTTC; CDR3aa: CASSIEREGGNEQFF
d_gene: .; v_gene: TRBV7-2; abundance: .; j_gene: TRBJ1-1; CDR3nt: TGTGCCAGCAGCTTACATCTGAGAGGGAATTCACCCCCTTTCTTT; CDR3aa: CASSLHLRGNSPPFF
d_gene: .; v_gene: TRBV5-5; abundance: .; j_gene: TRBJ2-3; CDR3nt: TGTGCCACCAGCGGCCGGGGCCATACGCAGTATTTT; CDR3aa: CATSGRGHTQYF
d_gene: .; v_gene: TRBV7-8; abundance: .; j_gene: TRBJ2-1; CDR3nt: TGTGCCAGCAGCTTAGGGGGGATCCACGAGCCGTTCTTT; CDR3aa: CASSLGGIHEPFF
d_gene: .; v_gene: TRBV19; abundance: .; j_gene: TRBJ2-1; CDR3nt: TGTGCCAGTAGCATAGCCGGCGGGGCGGCGTATGAGCAGTTCTTC; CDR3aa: CASSIAGGAAYEQFF
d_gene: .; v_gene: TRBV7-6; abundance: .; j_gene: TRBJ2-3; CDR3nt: TGTGCCAGCAGTTCTGGAGGGACTTGGGGAGAAAGCCAGGATACGCAGTATTTT; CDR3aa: CASSSGGTWGESQDTQYF
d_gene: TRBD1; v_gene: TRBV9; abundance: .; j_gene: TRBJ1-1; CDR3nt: TGTGCCAGCAGCGCAGGGACAGATACGCAGTATTTTTTT; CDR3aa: CASSAGTDTQYFF
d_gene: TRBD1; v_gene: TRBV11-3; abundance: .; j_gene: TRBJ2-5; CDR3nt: TGTGCCAGCAGCTTAATCCTGAGACAGGGATCGGAGACCCAGTACTTC; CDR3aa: CASSLILRQGSETQYF
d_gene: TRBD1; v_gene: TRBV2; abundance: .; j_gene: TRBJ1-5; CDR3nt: TGTGCCAGCAGTCGATCCGCGACAGGGCTTAGCAATCAGCCCCAGCATTTT; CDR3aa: CASSRSATGLSNQPQHF
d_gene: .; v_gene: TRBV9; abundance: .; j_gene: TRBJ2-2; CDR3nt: TGTGCCAGCAGCCCAGGTCCCACCGGGGAGCTGTTTTTT; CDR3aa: CASSPGPTGELFF
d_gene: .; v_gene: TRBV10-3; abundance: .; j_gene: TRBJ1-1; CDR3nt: TGTGCCACCCGGACCGATACCGTTACTGAAGCTTTCTTT; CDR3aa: CATRTDTVTEAFF
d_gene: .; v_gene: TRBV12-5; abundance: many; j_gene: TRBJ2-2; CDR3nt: TGTGCTAGTGGCAACACCGGGGAGCTGTTTTTT; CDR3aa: CASGNTGELFF
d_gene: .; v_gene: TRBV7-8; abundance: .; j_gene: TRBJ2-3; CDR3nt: TGTGCCAGCAGCTTCGCGGTTACGGGTGGACAGCAGTTCTTT; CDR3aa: CASSFAVTGGQQFF
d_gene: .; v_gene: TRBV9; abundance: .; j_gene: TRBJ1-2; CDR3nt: TGTGCCAGCAGCGTTGGTTCGCGCGGCTACACCTTC; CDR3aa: CASSVGSRGYTF
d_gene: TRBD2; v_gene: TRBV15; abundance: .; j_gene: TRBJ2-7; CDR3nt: TGTGCCAGCAGCTTACCGGGACTAGCCTACACGCAGTACTTC; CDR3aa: CASSLPGLAYTQYF
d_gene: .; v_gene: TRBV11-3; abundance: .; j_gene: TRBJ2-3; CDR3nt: TGTGTCAGCAGCTTAGCAGGAGGTCACACAGATACGCAGTATTTT; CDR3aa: CVSSLAGGHTDTQYF
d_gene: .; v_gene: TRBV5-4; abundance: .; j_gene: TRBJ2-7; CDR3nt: TGTGCCAACAGCCGTGGGGCCTCCTACGAGCAGTACTTC; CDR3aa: CANSRGASYEQYF
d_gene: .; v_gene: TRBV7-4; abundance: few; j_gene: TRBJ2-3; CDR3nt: .; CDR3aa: CASSVLGGLAQAPF
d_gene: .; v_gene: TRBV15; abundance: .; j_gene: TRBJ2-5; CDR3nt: TGTGCCCCCATTAGAGGCAGCGAGCAAGAGACCCAGTACTTC; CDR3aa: CAPIRGSEQETQYF
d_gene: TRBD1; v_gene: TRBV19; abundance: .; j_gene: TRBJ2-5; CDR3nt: TGTGCCAGTAGTACCAGGGGGGAGACCCAGTACTTC; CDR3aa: CASSTRGETQYF
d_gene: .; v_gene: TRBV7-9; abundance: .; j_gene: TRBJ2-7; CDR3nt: TGTGCCAGCAGCCACGAAGTAGGGGCCTACGAGCAGTACTTC; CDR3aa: CASSHEVGAYEQYF
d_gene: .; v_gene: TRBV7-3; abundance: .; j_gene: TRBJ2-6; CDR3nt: TGTGCCAGCTCAAGAGAGGCCAACGCCGTTGAACACTTACTGACTTTC; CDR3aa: CASSREANAVEHLLTF
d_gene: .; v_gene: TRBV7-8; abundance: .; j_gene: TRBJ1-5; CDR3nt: TGTGCCAGCAGCTTATTTGCGGGTGCCAATCAGCCCCAGCATTTT; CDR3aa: CASSLFAGANQPQHF
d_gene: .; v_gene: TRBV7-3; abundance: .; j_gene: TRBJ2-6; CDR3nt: TGTGCCAGCAGCTCTGCCGGGACTTGGGGGGACACCCTGCTGACTTTC; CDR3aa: CASSSAGTWGDTLLTF
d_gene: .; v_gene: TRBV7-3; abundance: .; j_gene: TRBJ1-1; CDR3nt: TGTGCCAGCACCTTACAGGTGACAGCGAACACTGAAGCTTTCTTT; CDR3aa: CASTLQVTANTEAFF